This TCR beta chain was found in a study of shared clonotypes between healthy human individuals. Each of the donors was a healthy adult who was HIV-negative and had not had a recent acute infection or vaccination. The split of CD4+ cells yielded CD45RA+ naive and CD45RA-negative memory subsets. CDR1 is SGHRS, CDR2 YFSETQ, per germline. V lost 3 bases and J lost 2, with 9 bases in between. The CDR3 covers 14 residues. Some clones are missing from TCRdb's copy, which holds only in-frame ones; the method was immunoSEQ multiplex PCR. Seen here are over 850,000 clones, about four fifths observed once, and the top ten hold 0.4% to 0.55%. In regard to this clone: What it binds is unknown.

Findings and caveats of the study: Donor clonotype sharing was expected to depend on sequencing depth. Only blood underwent sampling, and tissue repertoires likely differ.

V usage is TRBV5-1 and J usage is TRBJ1-5, with a weak D call TRBD1 (6 bases). Material for sequencing was memory CD4+ T cells from PBMCs. Subset in this sample: CD45RA-negative fraction. This clonotype was obtained from a man aged 18 to 30 in good health. Some clones in this sample may be carry-over from other donors' samples. CDR3 loop: CASSSGDGNQPQHF. The CDR3 DNA follows: TGCGCCAGCAGCTCAGGGGACGGCAATCAGCCCCAGCATTTT.